This T cell receptor (beta chain) was recorded in a study of CD8+CD57+ T cells in acquired aplastic anemia. Findings and limits, study-wide: It was found that twenty-nine CD8+ CDR3 sequences were shared between patients and controls.

Notes on this clonotype: What it binds is not known.

Genomic DNA templated the TCR beta VDJ and CDR3 profiling. Each CDR3 protein is one row after TCRdb ran MiXCR on the reads. The sample contains about 180,000 distinct CDR3 sequences, around 48% of which appear only once. Sequenced patients had shown CD8+CD57+ cell expansion by flow cytometry. Severe acquired aplastic anemia was diagnosed in all patients. Sequencing used sorted CD4+, CD8+, or CD8+CD57+ T cells (not recorded which) from PBMCs. The TCR comes from a human donor with aplastic anemia.

CDR3 nucleotide sequence: TGTGCCATCAGCCCCAGGGAAGGGGATGGCTACACCTTC. It yields the protein CAISPREGDGYTF. This chain connects TRBV10-3 to TRBJ1-2, with a possible D match to TRBD1 (5 bases). The germline CDR1 and CDR2 sequences are ENHRY and SYGVKD. The CDR3 totals 13 residues. The germline V and J ends were trimmed by 6 bases and 6 bases, with 14 bases remaining between them.